The 5 T cell receptor beta chains presented below share a single source sample, sequenced in a study of blood T cell repertoires in COVID-19. TCRdb keeps only in-frame clones here, not all; method: immunoSEQ multiplex PCR. The sample gives some 200,000 clones, about 86% of which show up once; 3% to 3.5% is in the top ten. The sample consisted of peripheral blood. Receptors were obtained from a woman under 40 who had recovered from COVID-19.

The chain links TRBV19 to TRBJ2-1, with no clear D. CDR1 is LNHDA and CDR2 is SQIVND in the germline V gene (reference sequence). The germline V and J ends were trimmed by 4 bases and 8 bases, with 9 bases remaining between them. The CDR3 has 12 amino acids. The CDR3 loop reads CASSNLGHEQFF. For the CDR3, the DNA is TGTGCCAGTAGTAATCTCGGTCATGAGCAGTTCTTC.

For the CDR3, the DNA is TGTGCCTGGAGTGTAGCGGACTCGGAGCAGTACTTC. Its translation: CAWSVADSEQYF. V and J are TRBV30 and TRBJ2-7, with D perhaps matching TRBD2 (5 bases). Germline assignment: CDR1 GTSNPN and CDR2 SVGIG (reference sequence). The CDR3 runs to 12 residues. The V end lost 0 bases, the J end lost 7 bases, and 10 bases lay between the germline ends.

The chain links TRBV29-1 to TRBJ2-3, with D perhaps TRBD1 (5 bases). The CDR3 spans 12 residues. Germline V gene sequence: CDR1 SQVTM, CDR2 ANQGSEA. Trimming took 8 bases from V and 5 from J, leaving 14 bases between them. DNA for the CDR3: TGCAGCATAGTCCGACAGTTAGATACGCAGTATTTT. Its protein product is CSIVRQLDTQYF.

This sequence joins TRBV19 and TRBJ1-5, with 9 positions matching TRBD1. Per the germline V gene, CDR1 is LNHDA and CDR2 is SQIVND (reference sequence). V dropped 4 bases and J dropped 6; count of bases not matched to a gene: 4. The CDR3 runs 14 residues. The CDR3 loop reads CASSSTGGGQPQHF. The CDR3 coding sequence is TGTGCCAGTAGTAGTACAGGGGGCGGTCAGCCCCAGCATTTT. Based on the CDR3 plus reference TRBV19 and TRBJ1-5, the full variable domain is DGGITQSPKYLFRKEGQNVTLSCEQNLNHDAMYWYRQDPGQGLRLIYYSQIVNDFQKGDIAEGYSVSREKKESFPLTVTSAQKNPTAFYLCASSSTGGGQPQHFGDGTRLSIL.

The chain is built from TRBV30 and TRBJ2-2; 8 bases are shared with TRBD1. V lost 0 bases and J lost 7; bases outside the gene matches: 10. This CDR3 comprises 16 residues. In germline, CDR1 is GTSNPN, CDR2 SVGIG (reference sequence). The CDR3 sequence: CAWSVLGQGAVGELFF. CDR3 coding DNA: TGTGCCTGGAGTGTACTGGGGCAGGGGGCTGTCGGGGAGCTGTTTTTT.